This T cell receptor beta chain was sequenced for a study of blood T cell repertoires in COVID-19. This CDR3 is built from 15 residues. CDR1 is SGHRS, CDR2 YFSETQ, per germline. With V trimmed by 1 base and J by 5 bases, 6 bases remained unmatched. The data were produced by immunoSEQ multiplex PCR, yet TCRdb's version contains in-frame clones alone and is incomplete. The profile shows about 330,000 clones, 88% of them singletons. This receptor was obtained from a woman aged 45-65 years with active or convalescent COVID-19. The sequenced material came from peripheral blood. The V gene is TRBV5-1, the J gene TRBJ2-1, with 7 bases fitting TRBD2. The CDR3 DNA reads TGCGCCAGCAGCTTGTATAGCGGACTAGACAATGAGCAGTTCTTC. Its protein product is CASSLYSGLDNEQFF.